The 6 T cell receptor beta chains presented below share a single source sample, sequenced in a study of T cell responses to AZD1222 COVID-19 vaccine. Produced via immunoSEQ multiplex PCR; TCRdb's table is partial and in-frame only. The sample has almost 70,000 clones; approximately 82% are singletons. The material sequenced was peripheral blood, taken 28 days after the second AZD1222 dose. The receptors were sampled from an adult who received the AZD1222 COVID-19 vaccine.

This clone was detected once. The chain carries TRBV6-5 and TRBJ1-1, with a tentative D call TRBD1 (6 bases). Trimming left V 6 bases short and J 1 base short, with 9 bases between. The CDR3 runs to 13 residues. Per germline, CDR1 MNHEY and CDR2 SVGAGI. The CDR3 DNA follows: TGTGCCAGCAGCACGACAGGGAACACTGAAGCTTTCTTT. It codes for CASSTTGNTEAFF.

The gene calls are TRBV27 and TRBJ1-1, with TRBD1 identical over 11 bases. Germline V gives CDR1 MNHEY, CDR2 SMNVEV (reference sequence). Germline trimming cut 7 bases from V and 1 base from J; bases unmatched to any gene: 11. The CDR3 totals 17 residues. This chain's CDR3 is CASIPFSGTGGNTEAFF. As DNA, the CDR3 is TGTGCCAGCATTCCTTTTTCCGGGACAGGGGGGAACACTGAAGCTTTCTTT.

This clone was picked up a small number of times. The chain couples TRBV5-5 to TRBJ1-5, with 8 nucleotides matching TRBD1. This CDR3 region has 13 residues. Germline V gene data show CDR1 as SGHKS and CDR2 as YYEKEE (reference sequence). After removal of 4 bases from V and 5 bases from J, the junction contained 2 bases not matched to a gene. In nucleotides, the CDR3 is TGTGCCAGCAGCCCGGACAGGGATCAGCCCCAGCATTTT. Translating it yields CASSPDRDQPQHF.

The chain links TRBV7-6 to TRBJ1-1; 7 nucleotides match TRBD1. V was pared by 5 bases and J by 4 bases, with 7 bases of the junction left unmatched. CDR3 length: 14 amino acids. Germline values: CDR1 SGHVS, CDR2 FNYEAQ. CDR3 region: CASSKQGIVTEAFF. The CDR3 coding sequence is TGTGCCAGCAGCAAACAGGGGATAGTCACTGAAGCTTTCTTT.

The chain joins TRBV7-2 to TRBJ2-2; 7 bases are shared with TRBD2. There are 17 residues in the CDR3. Germline lookup yields CDR1 SGHTA and CDR2 FQGNSA. The ends lost 0 bases at V and 4 bases at J; junction bases unmatched: 8. Here the CDR3 reads CASSLAKPAGLTGELFF. The DNA for the CDR3 is TGTGCCAGCAGCTTAGCGAAACCAGCGGGGCTCACCGGGGAGCTGTTTTTT.

The V and J genes are TRBV9 and TRBJ1-2; tentatively, D is TRBD1 (5 bases). The V gene lost 4 bases and the J gene lost 6 bases, with 13 bases spanning the gap. This CDR3 is 13 amino acids long. Germline lookup yields CDR1 SGDLS and CDR2 YYNGEE. The DNA of the CDR3 is TGTGCCAGCAGCTCCGTGGGGGAGGATGGCTACACCTTC. It is translated as CASSSVGEDGYTF.